This T cell receptor (beta chain) was recorded in a study of identical twins. Each CDR3 protein is one row after TCRdb ran MiXCR on the 5' RACE reads. Of some 500,000 distinct CDR3 sequences in the sample, under 25% were seen once. This clonotype showed up just a few times. These data are also associated with another study on T cells expressing NK-cell markers. That work states: It was sorted CD3+CD56+NKG2C+, CD3+CD56+NKG2C- and CD3+CD56-NKG2C+ T cells that supplied the TCR beta repertoires. As a fraction of CD8+ T cells, dominant NKG2C+ clonotypes reached about 1.0-8% in 5 to 7 donors. Similarly, these clonotypes led the CD3+CD56-NKG2C+ fraction as well in a few donors. Clarity on HCMV specificity was lacking for the expanded NKG2C+ T cell clones.

This TCR was recovered from a woman younger than 35 in good health. The material sequenced was CD4+ T cells sorted from blood.

This chain's CDR3 is CASSLTGDTFYGYTF. In DNA form, the CDR3 reads TGCGCCAGCAGCTTAACGGGAGATACATTCTATGGCTACACCTTC. The V gene is TRBV5-1, the J gene TRBJ1-2; D call uncertain. Per germline, CDR1 SGHRS and CDR2 YFSETQ. V was pared by 2 bases and J by 4 bases, with 15 bases between. The CDR3 runs to 15 residues.